This entry describes one T cell receptor (beta chain). Germline assignment: CDR1 MGHRA and CDR2 YSYEKL. The CDR3 is 16 amino acids. Deletions cut 0 bases from V and 1 base from J, with 10 bases between. These data belong to a study of blood T cell repertoires in COVID-19. Sequencing used immunoSEQ multiplex PCR; TCRdb keeps in-frame clones, though not all of them. The table lists around 250,000 clones, 88% of them singletons. Sequenced material: PBMCs or T cells enriched from blood (not recorded which). This sequence originates from a middle-aged woman with acute COVID-19. The rearrangement uses TRBV4-1 and TRBJ1-5; D perhaps matches TRBD1 (5 bases). The CDR3 sequence is CASSQDGGGSNQPQHF. The CDR3 DNA sequence: TGCGCCAGCAGCCAAGATGGGGGAGGCAGCAATCAGCCCCAGCATTTT.